This TCR beta chain derives from a study of OX40 agonist ivuxolimab in advanced cancers. Notes on this clone: Its antigen is currently unknown.

Using immunoSEQ multiplex PCR, the repertoire was profiled, and TCRdb retains in-frame clones only, with some absent. The data contain roughly 61,000 clones, roughly 85% of them singletons. Trimming removed 2 bases from V and 8 bases from J, with 9 bases in between. In germline, CDR1 is ENHRY, CDR2 SYGVKD. There are 12 residues in the CDR3. Study results and limitations: CD8+ T cells (on average) carried more expanded clones than CD4+ T cells.

The chain has TRBV10-3 and TRBJ1-2; tentatively, D is TRBD1 (5 bases). This clonotype was sampled from an adult with an advanced solid tumor such as melanoma, head and neck, liver or kidney cancer. The sequences come from CD4+ or CD8+ T cells sorted from blood, collected in a trial of the OX40 agonist ivuxolimab. The CDR3 loop reads CAISEGTLGYTF. The CDR3 bases are TGTGCCATCAGTGAGGGGACGTTGGGCTACACCTTC.